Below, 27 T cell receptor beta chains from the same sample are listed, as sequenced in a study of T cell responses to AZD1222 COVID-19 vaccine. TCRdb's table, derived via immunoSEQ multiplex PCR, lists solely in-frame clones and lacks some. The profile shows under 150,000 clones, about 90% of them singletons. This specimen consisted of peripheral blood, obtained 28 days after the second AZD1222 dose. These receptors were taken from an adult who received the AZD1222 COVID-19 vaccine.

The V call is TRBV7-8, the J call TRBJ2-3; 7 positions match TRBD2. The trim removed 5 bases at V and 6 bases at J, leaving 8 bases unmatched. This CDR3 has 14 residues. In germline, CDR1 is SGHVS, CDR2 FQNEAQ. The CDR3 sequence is CASSIPGGGDTQYF. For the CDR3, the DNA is TGTGCCAGCAGCATTCCGGGGGGTGGGGATACGCAGTATTTT.

In nucleotides, the CDR3 is TGTGCCAGCACATCGGGAGAGATCTATGGCTACACCTTC. Its protein product is CASTSGEIYGYTF. The genes are TRBV6-6 and TRBJ1-2; D unresolved. The CDR3 runs 13 residues. V dropped 7 bases and J dropped 4 bases, with 13 bases sitting between them. From germline, CDR1 is MNHNY and CDR2 SVGAGI (reference sequence).

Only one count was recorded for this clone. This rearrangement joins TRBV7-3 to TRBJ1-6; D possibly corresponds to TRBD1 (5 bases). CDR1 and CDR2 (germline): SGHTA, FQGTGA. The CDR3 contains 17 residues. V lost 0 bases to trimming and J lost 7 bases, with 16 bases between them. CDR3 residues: CASSLTSTRGVNSPLHF. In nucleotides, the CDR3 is TGTGCCAGCAGCTTAACATCCACTAGAGGGGTCAATTCACCCCTCCACTTT.

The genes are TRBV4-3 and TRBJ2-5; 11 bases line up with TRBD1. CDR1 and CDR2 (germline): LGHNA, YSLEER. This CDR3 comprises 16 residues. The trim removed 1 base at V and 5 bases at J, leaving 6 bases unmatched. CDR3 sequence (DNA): TGCGCCAGCAGCCAAGTCAGGACAGGGGGCTGGGAGACCCAGTACTTC. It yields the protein CASSQVRTGGWETQYF.

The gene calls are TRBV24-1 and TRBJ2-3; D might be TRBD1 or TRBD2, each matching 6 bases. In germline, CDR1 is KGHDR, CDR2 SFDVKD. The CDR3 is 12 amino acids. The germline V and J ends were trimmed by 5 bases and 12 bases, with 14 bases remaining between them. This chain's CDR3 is CATSGGAVPQYF. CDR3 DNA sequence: TGTGCCACCAGTGGGGGGGCCGTCCCCCAGTATTTT.

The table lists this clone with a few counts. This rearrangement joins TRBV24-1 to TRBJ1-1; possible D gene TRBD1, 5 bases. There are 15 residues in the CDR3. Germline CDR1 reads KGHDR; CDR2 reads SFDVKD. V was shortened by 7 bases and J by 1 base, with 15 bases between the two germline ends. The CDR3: CATRGGRGPNTEAFF. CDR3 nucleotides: TGTGCCACCAGGGGGGGAAGGGGACCGAACACTGAAGCTTTCTTT.

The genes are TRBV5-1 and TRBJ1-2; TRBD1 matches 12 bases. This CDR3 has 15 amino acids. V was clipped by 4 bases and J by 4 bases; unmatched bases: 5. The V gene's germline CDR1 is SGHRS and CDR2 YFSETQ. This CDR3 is CASSPGDRGPYGYTF. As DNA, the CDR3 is TGCGCCAGCAGCCCTGGGGACAGGGGGCCCTATGGCTACACCTTC.

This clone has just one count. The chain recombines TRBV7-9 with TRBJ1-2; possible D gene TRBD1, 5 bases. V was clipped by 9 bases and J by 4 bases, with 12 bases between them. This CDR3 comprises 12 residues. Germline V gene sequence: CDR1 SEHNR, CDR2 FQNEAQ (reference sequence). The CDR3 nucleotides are TGTGCCAGTACAACAGGATTCTATGGCTACACCTTC. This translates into CASTTGFYGYTF. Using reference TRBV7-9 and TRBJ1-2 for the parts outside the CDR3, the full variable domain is DTGVSQNPRHKITKRGQNVTFRCDPISEHNRLYWYRQTLGQGPEFLTYFQNEAQLEKSRLLSDRFSAERPKGSFSTLEIQRTEQGDSAMYLCASTTGFYGYTFGSGTRLTVV.

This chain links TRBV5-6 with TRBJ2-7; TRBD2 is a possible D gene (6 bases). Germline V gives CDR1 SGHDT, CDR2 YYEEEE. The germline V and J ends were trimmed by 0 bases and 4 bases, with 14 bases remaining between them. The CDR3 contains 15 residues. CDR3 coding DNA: TGTGCCAGCAGCTTGGGGCGTCCAGGGAGGTACGAGCAGTACTTC. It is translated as CASSLGRPGRYEQYF.

CDR3: CASGLEPGSTLHF. The CDR3, as DNA: TGTGCTAGTGGTTTGGAGCCGGGCTCGACCCTCCACTTT. The chain joins TRBV12-5 to TRBJ1-6, with D uncertain. This CDR3 has 13 residues. The germline V and J ends were trimmed by 1 base and 14 bases, with 12 bases remaining between them. Germline V gene lookup returns CDR1 LGHNT and CDR2 FRNRAP.

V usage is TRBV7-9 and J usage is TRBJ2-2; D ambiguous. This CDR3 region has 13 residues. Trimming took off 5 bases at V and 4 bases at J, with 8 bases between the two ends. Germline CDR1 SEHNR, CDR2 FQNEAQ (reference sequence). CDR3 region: CASSPTSTGELFF. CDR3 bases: TGTGCCAGCAGCCCCACGAGCACCGGGGAGCTGTTTTTT.

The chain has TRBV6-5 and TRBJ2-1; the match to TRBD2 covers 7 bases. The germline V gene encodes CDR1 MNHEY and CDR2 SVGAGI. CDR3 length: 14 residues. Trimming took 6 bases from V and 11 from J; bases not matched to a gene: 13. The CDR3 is CASRRDQRETKQFF. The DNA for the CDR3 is TGTGCCAGCAGGAGGGACCAGCGGGAAACGAAGCAGTTCTTC.

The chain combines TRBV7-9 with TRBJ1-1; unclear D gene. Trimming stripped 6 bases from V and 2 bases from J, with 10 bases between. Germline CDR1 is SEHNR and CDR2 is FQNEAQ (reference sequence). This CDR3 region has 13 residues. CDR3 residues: CASSFEGNTEAFF. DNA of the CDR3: TGTGCCAGCAGTTTCGAGGGAAACACTGAAGCTTTCTTT.

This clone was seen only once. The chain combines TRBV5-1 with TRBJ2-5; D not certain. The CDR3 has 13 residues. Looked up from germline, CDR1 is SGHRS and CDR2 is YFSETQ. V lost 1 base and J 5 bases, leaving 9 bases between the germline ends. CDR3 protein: CASSLNGWETQYF. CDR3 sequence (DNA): TGCGCCAGCAGCTTGAACGGCTGGGAGACCCAGTACTTC.

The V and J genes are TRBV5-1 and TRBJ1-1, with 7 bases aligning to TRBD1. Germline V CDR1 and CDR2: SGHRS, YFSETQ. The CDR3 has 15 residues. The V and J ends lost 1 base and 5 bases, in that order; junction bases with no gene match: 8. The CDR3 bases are TGCGCCAGCAGCTTGACGGGTCTCAGGGGGACTGAAGCTTTCTTT. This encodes CASSLTGLRGTEAFF.

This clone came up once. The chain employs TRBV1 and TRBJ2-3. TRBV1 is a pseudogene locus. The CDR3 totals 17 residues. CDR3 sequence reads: CTSSQVLRRGRTDTQYF. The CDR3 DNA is TGCACCAGCAGCCAAGTCTTGCGACGTGGTCGCACAGATACGCAGTATTTT.

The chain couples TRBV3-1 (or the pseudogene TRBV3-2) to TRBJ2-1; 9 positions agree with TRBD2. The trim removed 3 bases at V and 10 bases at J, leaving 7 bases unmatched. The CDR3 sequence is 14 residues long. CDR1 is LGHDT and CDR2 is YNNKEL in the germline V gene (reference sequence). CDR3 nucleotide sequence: TGTGCCAGCAGCCATAATGTAGCGGGGGAAGAGCAGTTCTTC. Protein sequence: CASSHNVAGEEQFF.

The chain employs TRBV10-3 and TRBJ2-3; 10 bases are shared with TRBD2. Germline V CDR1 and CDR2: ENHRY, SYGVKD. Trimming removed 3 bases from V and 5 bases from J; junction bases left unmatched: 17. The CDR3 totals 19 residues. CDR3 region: CAISDFSGTSDASGDTQYF. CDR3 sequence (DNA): TGTGCCATCAGTGATTTCTCCGGGACTAGCGACGCATCAGGAGATACGCAGTATTTT.

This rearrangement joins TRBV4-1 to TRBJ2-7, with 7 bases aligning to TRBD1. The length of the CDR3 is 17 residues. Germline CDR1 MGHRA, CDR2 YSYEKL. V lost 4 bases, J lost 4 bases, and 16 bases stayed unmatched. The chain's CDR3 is CASSRIQGEGAHYEQYF. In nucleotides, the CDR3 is TGCGCCAGCAGCCGGATCCAGGGGGAAGGGGCCCATTACGAGCAGTACTTC.

The CDR3 DNA is TGTGCCAGCAGCCGGTCAGGGGGCGCGAACACCGGGGAGCTGTTTTTT. Translating gives CASSRSGGANTGELFF. V and J are TRBV14 and TRBJ2-2, with 8 bases fitting TRBD1. The CDR3 is made up of 16 amino acids. V dropped 4 bases and J dropped 0; count of bases not matched to a gene: 4. Germline V gene sequence: CDR1 SGHDN, CDR2 FVKESK.

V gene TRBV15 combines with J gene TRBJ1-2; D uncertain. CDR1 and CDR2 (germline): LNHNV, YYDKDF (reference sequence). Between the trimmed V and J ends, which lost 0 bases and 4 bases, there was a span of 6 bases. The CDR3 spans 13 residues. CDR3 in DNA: TGTGCCACCAGCAGAGATGCCCCCTATGGCTACACCTTC. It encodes CATSRDAPYGYTF.

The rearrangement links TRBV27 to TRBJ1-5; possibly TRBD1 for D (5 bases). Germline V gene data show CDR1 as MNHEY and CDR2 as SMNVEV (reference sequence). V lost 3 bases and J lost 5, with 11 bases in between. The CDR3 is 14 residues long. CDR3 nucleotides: TGTGCCAGCAGTTTCACAGGTTTCGATCAGCCCCAGCATTTT. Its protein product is CASSFTGFDQPQHF.

The CDR3 loop is CASSALAGGYNEQFF. CDR3 nucleotide sequence: TGTGCCAGCAGCGCACTAGCGGGGGGGTACAATGAGCAGTTCTTC. The chain has TRBV11-3 and TRBJ2-1, with TRBD2 identical over 13 bases. Trimming took 5 bases from V and 4 from J; bases not matched to a gene: 2. Germline-derived CDR1 and CDR2 are SGHNT and YENEEA. This CDR3 has 15 residues. The variable domain in full, with the rest retrieved from reference TRBV11-3 and TRBJ2-1, is EAGVVQSPRYKIIEKKQPVAFWCNPISGHNTLYWYLQNLGQGPELLIRYENEEAVDDSQLPKDRFSAERLKGVDSTLKIQPAELGDSAVYLCASSALAGGYNEQFFGPGTRLTVL.

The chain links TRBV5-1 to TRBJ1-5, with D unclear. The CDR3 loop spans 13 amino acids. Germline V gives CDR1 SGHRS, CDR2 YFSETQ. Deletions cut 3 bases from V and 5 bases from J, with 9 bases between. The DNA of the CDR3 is TGCGCCAGCAGCTATGAGAGCGATCAGCCCCAGCATTTT. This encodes CASSYESDQPQHF.

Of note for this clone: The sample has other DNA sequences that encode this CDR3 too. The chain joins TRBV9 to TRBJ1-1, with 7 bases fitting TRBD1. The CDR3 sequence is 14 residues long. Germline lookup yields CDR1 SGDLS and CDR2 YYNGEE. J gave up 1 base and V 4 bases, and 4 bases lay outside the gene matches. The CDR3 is CASSPRTGNTEAFF. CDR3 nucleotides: TGTGCCAGCAGCCCGAGGACAGGGAACACTGAAGCTTTCTTT. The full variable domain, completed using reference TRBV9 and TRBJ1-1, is DSGVTQTPKHLITATGQRVTLRCSPRSGDLSVYWYQQSLDQGLQFLIQYYNGEERAKGNILERFSAQQFPDLHSELNLSSLELGDSALYFCASSPRTGNTEAFFGQGTRLTVV.

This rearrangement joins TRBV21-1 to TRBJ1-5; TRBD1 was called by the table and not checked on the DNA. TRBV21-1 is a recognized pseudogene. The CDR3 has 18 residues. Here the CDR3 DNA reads TGTGCCAGCAGCAAAGCCGAAGACAGGGGGGTGGTAGGCCAGCCCCAGCATTTT. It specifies CASSKAEDRGVVGQPQHF.

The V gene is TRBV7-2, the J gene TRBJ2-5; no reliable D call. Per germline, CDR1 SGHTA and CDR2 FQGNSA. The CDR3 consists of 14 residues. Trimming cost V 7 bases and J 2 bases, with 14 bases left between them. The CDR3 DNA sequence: TGTGCCAGCAAAGGAACGTTGGGGCAAGAGACCCAGTACTTC. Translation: CASKGTLGQETQYF.